The 9 T cell receptor beta chains listed next were all sequenced from one sample in a study of blood T cells in healthy people across ages. Through a sample-barcoded 5' primer and a J-beta primer mix, a second PCR was run for roughly 7 to 12 cycles. One entry per CDR3 protein, called by TCRdb with MiXCR from the 5' RACE reads. This table has around 1,000,000 distinct CDR3 sequences, roughly 24% appearing once. The sample was also reused in another study, on T cells of mothers and their children.

Sequenced: blood. The receptors originated from a girl aged 2 to 10 in good health.

This chain connects TRBV29-1 to TRBJ2-1; no firm D call. The CDR3 runs to 15 residues. Per the germline V gene, CDR1 is SQVTM and CDR2 is ANQGSEA. V was clipped by 6 bases and J by 1 base, with 16 bases between them. CDR3 loop: CSVSTTVGSYNEQFF. CDR3 DNA sequence: TGCAGCGTCTCCACAACAGTGGGGTCCTACAATGAGCAGTTCTTC.

This clonotype has only a few counts. The CDR3 protein is CAIRSSGRDQETQYF. DNA for the CDR3: TGTGCCATCAGGTCTAGCGGGAGGGATCAAGAGACCCAGTACTTC. The V call is TRBV10-3, the J call TRBJ2-5, with 12 bases aligning to TRBD2. Germline CDR1 is ENHRY and CDR2 is SYGVKD. The CDR3 has 15 residues. With V trimmed by 6 bases and J by 2 bases, 4 bases remained unmatched.

The genes are TRBV12-3 or TRBV12-4 and TRBJ2-5; unclear D gene. The last part of the DNA fits TRBJ2-7 better; the J call may be wrong. The CDR3 has 13 amino acids. CDR3 loop: CASRADPGNEQYF. The CDR3 DNA reads as TGTGCCAGCAGGGCCGACCCCGGAAACGAGCAGTACTTC.

The CDR3 protein is CAISEGQPNEKLFF. For the CDR3, the DNA is TGTGCCATCAGTGAGGGACAGCCAAATGAAAAACTGTTTTTT. The chain couples TRBV10-3 to TRBJ1-4; perhaps TRBD1 as D (6 bases). The length of the CDR3 is 14 residues. From germline, CDR1 is ENHRY and CDR2 SYGVKD. V lost 2 bases to trimming and J lost 5 bases, with 9 bases between them.

A note on this clonotype: The junction differs from germline at one of its ends, possibly a read error. J is TRBJ2-5 and V is TRBV6-6, with 8 bases lining up with TRBD2. CDR3 size: 13 residues. Germline CDR1 and CDR2: MNHNY and SVGAGI (reference sequence). The CDR3 here is CASNYTGGETQYF. CDR3 DNA sequence: TGTGCCAGCAATTACACGGGAGGGGAGACCCAGTACTTC.

The chain recombines TRBV21-1 with TRBJ2-1; the table names TRBD1, a call not compared with the DNA. The DNA matches TRBJ2-5 better at its end, which makes the J call doubtful. TRBV21-1 is given as a pseudogene. The CDR3 spans 13 residues. The CDR3 DNA reads as TGTGCCAGCAAATGGGACGGAAAAGAGACCCAGTACTTC. Translation gives CASKWDGKETQYF.

V is TRBV3-1 and J is TRBJ2-1; D uncertain. Trimming shortened V by 2 bases and J by 4 bases, and 15 bases separated the two germline ends. CDR1 and CDR2 (germline): LGHDT, YNNKEL (reference sequence). The CDR3 totals 16 residues. The chain's CDR3 is CASSQLSIPQYNEQFF. CDR3 nucleotides: TGTGCCAGCAGCCAACTCTCGATACCCCAGTACAATGAGCAGTTCTTC.

The gene calls are TRBV3-1 and TRBJ2-5, with D perhaps matching TRBD1 (6 bases). CDR1 and CDR2 from the germline V gene are LGHDT and YNNKEL (reference sequence). The V and J ends lost 0 bases and 4 bases respectively, with 12 bases between them. The CDR3 has 15 amino acids. The CDR3 loop reads CASSQEGGKGETQYF. For the CDR3, the DNA is TGTGCCAGCAGCCAAGAAGGGGGTAAGGGAGAGACCCAGTACTTC.

This clonotype appeared a few times. The chain is built from TRBV15 and TRBJ2-7, with a possible D match to TRBD2 (7 bases). Deletions cut 0 bases from V and 5 bases from J, with 14 bases between. Germline CDR1 reads LNHNV; CDR2 reads YYDKDF (reference sequence). The CDR3 is made up of 15 amino acids. The CDR3 region is CATSRDLGGEHEQYF. For the CDR3, the DNA is TGTGCCACCAGCAGAGATCTAGGGGGGGAACACGAGCAGTACTTC.